This TCR beta chain was obtained from a study of shared clonotypes between healthy human individuals. The overall study: Every donor yielded three CD4 naive, three CD4 memory, two CD8 naive and one CD8 memory plate.

Profiled with immunoSEQ multiplex PCR; TCRdb holds only in-frame clones, not every one. Of over 1.4 million clones listed, roughly 96% were seen once; the top ten hold approximately 1.1%. This receptor was taken from a young man in good health. Sequenced material: naive CD4+ T cells sorted from blood. Noted subset: CD45RA+ positively selected.

The CDR3: CAISGTGPFNEQFF. The CDR3 nucleotides read TGTGCCATTTCCGGGACAGGGCCCTTCAATGAGCAGTTCTTC. The gene calls are TRBV19 and TRBJ2-1; 9 nucleotides align to TRBD1. V lost 10 bases, J lost 6 bases, and 10 bases stayed unmatched. CDR1 and CDR2 from the germline V gene are LNHDA and SQIVND (reference sequence). The CDR3 runs 14 residues.